The sequence of this T cell receptor (beta chain) was determined in a study of T cell responses to AZD1222 COVID-19 vaccine. Study-wide results and caveats: Close to half of spike-specific TCRs reportedly recognize unmutated variant regions. Spike regions recognized by vaccine-associated CD4 TCRs spanned the protein, led by 160-218 and 743-854. Vaccination with two AZD1222 doses was followed by a rise in Spike-specific TCR breadth and depth. Baseline serology detected seropositivity in only a handful of AZD1222 recipients.

Data came from immunoSEQ multiplex PCR; TCRdb stores just in-frame clones and leaves some out. Altogether some 150,000 clones are present, around 83% being singletons, with the ten largest covering about 4%. This CDR3 has 15 amino acids. The germline gives CDR1 SGHKS, CDR2 YYEKEE (reference sequence). With 7 bases clipped from V and 1 base from J, the junction kept 8 bases outside the gene matches. Concerning this clone: What it binds is unknown.

The chain is built from TRBV5-5 and TRBJ1-3; 7 bases line up with TRBD1. The source is an adult in good health. The specimen was peripheral blood, collected on day 0 of MenACWY control vaccination. For the CDR3, the DNA is TGTGCCAGCCGTCCGCCGACAGGGTCTGGAAACACCATATATTTT. The encoded protein is CASRPPTGSGNTIYF.